This TCR beta chain appears in the sequencing data of a study of blood T cell repertoires in COVID-19 (dated by TCRdb to the early 2020s). For the wider study: The collaborator samples originated in the United States, Italy and Spain and spanned the acute and convalescent phases of COVID-19. The material from the prospective study consisted of cDNA or gDNA derived from T cells, B-cell-depleted T cells, or PBMCs. Deeply sampled blood TCRbeta repertoires from subjects exposed to, actively infected with, or recovered from COVID-19 were included in the dataset. The repertoires were released in a freely available public database intended as a resource for research on the immune response to SARS-CoV-2. The samples were drawn from two sources: the first 160 participants of the ongoing ImmuneRACE study, and over 1,000 subjects contributed by 6 global collaborators. A de-identified subject ID, COVID-19 status, age in years and sex were almost always included in the sample metadata. Where available, HLA class I and class II types were taken from metadata supplied by the sample provider and were not determined by assay-based typing.

The collaborating institutions used their own protocols to collect whole blood in K2EDTA tubes. For TCRbeta analysis, collaborators shipped samples in one of three forms: frozen whole blood, isolated PBMCs, or DNA extracted from either of those sample types. Results the study describes overall, beyond this receptor: The quantity of clinical and demographic metadata differed by source and by participant and was supplied without curation.

TCRbeta CDR3 regions were amplified from genomic DNA by means of the immunoSEQ Assay, a bias-controlled multiplex PCR. Under the source paper's analysis protocol: Within the assay, amplification of reference gene primers was used to estimate how many nucleated cells each sample contained. To quantify the absolute abundance of each unique TCRbeta CDR3 rearrangement, sequence reads were collapsed and filtered. For each sample, productive Simpson clonality was calculated as the square root of Simpson's diversity index across productive rearrangements. In TCRdb, the immuneACCESS table is reduced to in-frame sequences with V and J assigned. These tables do not hold every clone; where another copy was compared, an unresolved V gene accounts for under half, and the others remain unexplained. The V and J calls and clone size were taken over from that table, and D and trimming were inferred from the DNA. The sample yields 53,000 or so clones; 70% to 80% were counted once. The ten largest make up 3% to 3.5% of the sample.

As for this clone: The specificity of this receptor is unknown. The record has no base qualities; no much larger clone is one base away.

V lost 1 base and J lost 5 bases; the stretch between them is 3 bases long. Including the terminal cysteine and phenylalanine, the CDR3 comprises 11 residues. Only the CDR3 region is kept as DNA, spanning 33 bases read in frame from base 1. The TCR was taken from a man in his sixties with acute or convalescent COVID-19. Sequenced sample: peripheral blood. The chain links TRBV23-1 with TRBJ2-7, with the D gene call left open. TRBV23-1 is an ORF; its function is uncertain. The CDR3 in this case is CASSQLNEQYF. The sequenced DNA: TGCGCCAGCAGTCAATTAAACGAGCAGTACTTC.